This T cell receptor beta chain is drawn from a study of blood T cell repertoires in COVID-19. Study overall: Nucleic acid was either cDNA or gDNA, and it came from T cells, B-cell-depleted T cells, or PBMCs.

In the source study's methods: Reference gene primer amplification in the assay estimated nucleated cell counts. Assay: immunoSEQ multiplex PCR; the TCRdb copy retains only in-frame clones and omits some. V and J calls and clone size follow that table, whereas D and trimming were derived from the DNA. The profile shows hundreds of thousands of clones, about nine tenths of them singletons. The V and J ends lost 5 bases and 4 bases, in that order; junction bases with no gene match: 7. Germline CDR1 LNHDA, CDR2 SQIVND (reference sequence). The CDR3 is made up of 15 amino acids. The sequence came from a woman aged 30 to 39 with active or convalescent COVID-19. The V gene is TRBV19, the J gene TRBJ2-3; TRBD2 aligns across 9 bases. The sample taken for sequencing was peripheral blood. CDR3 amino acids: CASSPKGLAADTQYF. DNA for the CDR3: TGTGCCAGTAGTCCCAAGGGACTAGCAGCAGATACGCAGTATTTT.